This TCR beta chain originates from a study of vaccination and CD4 T cells after COVID-19. Looking at the study overall: Once diagnosed, patients had post-COVID samples drawn a median about 100 days later (range 35 to 161). Blood was drawn a median around 74 days post second dose, range 14 to 241. Study-wide results and limits: Spike mono-reactive status applied to 304 of 307 vaccine-specific clones in convalescent patients.

CD4+ T cells that had been cultured provided DNA sequenced with the Oncomine TCR Beta short-read assay. Investigators obtained genomic DNA by extraction from cultured CD4+ T cells. TCRdb recomputed calls from the PCR reads with MiXCR, one row per CDR3 protein. Of about 14,000 distinct CDR3 sequences listed, approximately 60% are singletons. As to this clonotype: Its antigen is undetermined.

Noted treatment: approximately 9-day PBMC culture with coronavirus spike peptide pools or control peptides (ViraFEST assay). The CDR3 length is 15 residues. Trimming took 5 bases from V and 7 from J; bases not matched to a gene: 8. Germline CDR1 reads SGHTA; CDR2 reads FQGNSA. This clonotype was sampled from a human donor who had recovered from COVID-19. This chain joins TRBV7-2 and TRBJ2-4; 10 bases fit TRBD1. Source material: CD4+ T cells from blood, cultured in vitro. CDR3 nucleotide sequence: TGTGCCAGCAGCCCCAGGGACAGGGGTCATAACATTCAGTACTTC. Protein product: CASSPRDRGHNIQYF.